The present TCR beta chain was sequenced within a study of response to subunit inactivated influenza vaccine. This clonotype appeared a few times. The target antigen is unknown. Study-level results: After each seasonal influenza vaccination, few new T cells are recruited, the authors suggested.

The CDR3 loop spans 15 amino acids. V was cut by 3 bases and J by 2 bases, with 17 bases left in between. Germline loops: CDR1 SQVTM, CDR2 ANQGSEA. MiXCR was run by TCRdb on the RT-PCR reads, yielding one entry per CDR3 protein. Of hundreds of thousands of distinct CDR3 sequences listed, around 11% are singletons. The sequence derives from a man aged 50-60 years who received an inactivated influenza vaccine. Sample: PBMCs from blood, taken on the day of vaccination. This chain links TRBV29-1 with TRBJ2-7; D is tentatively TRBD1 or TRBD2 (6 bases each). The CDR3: CSVDLQGTGAYEQYF. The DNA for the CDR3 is TGCAGCGTTGACCTCCAGGGGACTGGGGCCTACGAGCAGTACTTC.